The 3 T cell receptor beta chains given below trace back to one sample, sequenced in a study of beta chain features in type 1 diabetes. What was sequenced were expressed TCRB transcripts, since all of the isolated RNA had been reverse transcribed. Produced via immunoSEQ multiplex PCR; TCRdb's table is partial and in-frame only. The repertoire holds some 99,000 clones, with 40% as singletons. Source material: stem cell memory CD4+ T cells from blood. All receptors derive from a woman in her late teens or twenties in good health.

The table lists this clone with a few counts. This chain joins TRBV27 and TRBJ2-5, with D maybe TRBD2 (6 bases). Trimming removed 4 bases at V and 5 bases at J, with 17 bases between. Germline V gene sequence: CDR1 MNHEY, CDR2 SMNVEV (reference sequence). CDR3 size: 15 residues. The CDR3 region has the DNA TGTGCCAGCAGTTCCTACGTACTAGCTCGGGAGACCCAGTACTTC. The encoded protein is CASSSYVLARETQYF.

The genes are TRBV6-5 and TRBJ2-2; TRBD1 aligns across 7 bases. Losses at the gene ends were 6 bases for V and 0 bases for J; bases not matched to a gene: 4. Germline V gene data show CDR1 as MNHEY and CDR2 as SVGAGI. The CDR3 contains 15 residues. The CDR3, as DNA: TGTGCCAGCAGACCCGGGACAGCGAACACCGGGGAGCTGTTTTTT. Its translation is CASRPGTANTGELFF.

This clone was seen a few times. The chain carries TRBV27 and TRBJ2-5, with 11 bases that match TRBD1. The CDR3 has 15 amino acids. CDR1 and CDR2 (germline): MNHEY, SMNVEV (reference sequence). Trimming removed 3 bases from V and 4 bases from J; junction bases left unmatched: 4. Here the CDR3 DNA reads TGTGCCAGCAGTTTTGGACAGGGGGCGGGAGAGACCCAGTACTTC. Encoded protein: CASSFGQGAGETQYF.